The TCR beta chain described here comes from a study of T cells in women clearing cervical HPV infection. Looking at the study overall: Donors had HPV16-related CIN3 or worse; 2 had invasive cancer.

Assay used: immunoSEQ multiplex PCR; TCRdb lists only in-frame clones, some missing. The sample has approximately 17,000 clones, and its top ten clones hold approximately 11%. General study results and limits: Timing of associations relative to infection is unclear; T-cell subsets were not isolated.

V was clipped by 2 bases and J by 1 base, with 5 bases between them. In germline, CDR1 is LNHDA, CDR2 SQIVND (reference sequence). This CDR3 has 13 amino acids. A note on this clone: Antigen: not known. The CDR3 end lies 3 residues beyond the end of the read and is filled in from the germline J gene.

The genes are TRBV19 and TRBJ1-1; D perhaps matches TRBD1 (5 bases). Material for sequencing was blood buffy coat. The TCR sequence derives from a woman aged 18 to 75 with a cervical HPV16 infection that either progressed to CIN3+ or cleared (not recorded which). Here the CDR3 reads CASSITGNTEAFF. CDR3 DNA, as far as it was read: TGTGCCAGTAGTATAACAGGGAACACTGAA.